The 2 T cell receptor beta chains below come from one sample, sequenced in a study of neurological immune-mediated disorders. TCRdb analysed the 5' RACE reads with MiXCR anew, one entry per CDR3 protein. The sample yields 45,000 or so distinct CDR3 sequences, under 3.5% seen once. Sequenced sample: PBMCs. The receptor source for this set is a woman aged 50 to 60 with multiple sclerosis.

This clonotype was observed at least ten times. The V and J genes are TRBV19 and TRBJ2-1, with 7 bases lining up with TRBD2. The germline gives CDR1 LNHDA, CDR2 SQIVND (reference sequence). The length of the CDR3 is 15 residues. V shed 7 bases and J 7 bases; nucleotides not matched to a gene: 13. The CDR3 nucleotides are TGTGCCAGTACCACCCTCGCGGGAGTTGTAAATGAGCAGTTCTTC. Its translation is CASTTLAGVVNEQFF.

At least ten counts were recorded for this clonotype. The chain recombines TRBV5-1 with TRBJ2-1; D is undetermined. Trimming took off 3 bases at V and 7 bases at J, with 8 bases between the two ends. Per germline, CDR1 SGHRS and CDR2 YFSETQ. The CDR3 has 12 residues. In DNA form, the CDR3 reads TGCGCCAGCAGCTCCTCCGGGAATGAGCAGTTCTTC. Amino acid sequence: CASSSSGNEQFF.